This TCR beta chain was obtained from a study of T cells in Graves' hyperthyroidism and ophthalmopathy (dated by TCRdb to between 2018 and 2021). With respect to the entire study: A discovery cohort of about a hundred patients, 43 with Graves' ophthalmopathy and approximately 57 with stable Graves' hyperthyroidism, was used to find distinguishing TCR V-J signatures. Prospective prediction of ophthalmopathy was tested in an independent validation cohort consisting of fewer than 20 hyperthyroidism patients and approximately 16 patients who later progressed to ophthalmopathy. The roughly 91 discovery patients were randomly divided into training and test sets at a 7:3 ratio. Thyroid tissue and blood T-cell repertoires from six Graves' hyperthyroidism patients were also compared in the study. After blood sampling, hyperthyroidism patients were treated with methimazole at a starting dose of 30 mg daily, and ophthalmopathy patients were treated with high-dose intravenous methylprednisolone. The paper describes TCR Vbeta CDR3 sequencing of about 140 peripheral blood samples, made up of 43 ophthalmopathy patients, 70 to 75 hyperthyroidism patients and 17 progressor patients. What the work shows at the level of the full study, not this receptor alone: Sample size was not statistically predetermined, and blinding of investigators to group allocation was not performed. In validation, the model predicted progression to ophthalmopathy a median of around 6.5 months before onset, with approximately 70% sensitivity and about 75% specificity. In cross-validation, a model built on a 13 V-J signature told ophthalmopathy apart from stable hyperthyroidism with approximately 91% sensitivity and roughly 83% specificity, and in testing the same model reached 80%/75%. Most expanded thyroid clonotypes (frequency above 0.001) were also detected in blood, suggesting blood repertoires may reflect thyroid immune responses.

With respect to this clonotype: Its antigen remains undetermined. No qualities accompany the bases; no much larger clone lies one base away.

Graves' hyperthyroidism was defined as stable when no progression to ophthalmopathy occurred over 18 months of follow-up. Hyperthyroidism patients were newly diagnosed, with disease duration under 2 months, and aged 18 to 65 years. Patients with uncontrolled infections, other autoimmune diseases, pregnancy or lactation were excluded. Diagnoses were based on clinical symptoms, serum thyroxine and TRAb, thyroid ultrasound and orbital computed tomography. Total RNA was extracted using Trizol reagent, and RNA quality was assessed on an Agilent 2100 Bioanalyzer. Amplification of TCR beta CDR3 regions was carried out from RNA transcripts. A first-round RT-PCR of the TCR CDR3 used the HTBI primer set with the Qiagen OneStep RT-PCR kit. The libraries were constructed in a second round of multiplex PCR and then size-selected and purified. Paired-end sequencing of the libraries was performed with 100 bp reads on an Illumina HiSeq2000. In the source study's methods: Raw data were processed with SOAPnuke, discarding reads with adapters, uncalled bases, mean Phred below 15, or no exact constant-primer or identifier match. COPE v1.2.5 was used to merge the high-quality paired reads, and each unique nucleotide sequence was defined as a clonotype. MiTCR v1.1 was used to align clonotypes to the IMGT TRBV, TRBD and TRBJ reference segments. The analysis included only V-J combinations with a frequency above 0.0001, which together covered 99% to 99.2% of the repertoires. A TCS score was defined as the ratio of F50 (clonal expansion) to E x V (chaos), with BLOSUM62-based TCRdist applied between CDR3 peptides within each V-J. Welch's t-statistics and random forest reduced around 510 V-J features to roughly 13, which were used in a naive Bayes classifier (R e1071). Thyroid-blood repertoire similarity was quantified with the Morisita-Horn index. TCRdb reran the public reads through fastp at Q25 and MiXCR, keeping productive beta chains. Each entry merges the rows of one CDR3 protein and shows their most common DNA and genes. These V and J calls rely on TCRdb rather than the paper's analysis. This sample lists a few hundred thousand distinct CDR3 sequences; roughly 46% were detected once. The top ten clones comprise around 7.7% of the sample.

The receptor comes from a woman under 30 with Graves' hyperthyroidism. Sequencing used peripheral blood or thyroid tissue (not recorded which).

The CDR3: CASRTDRGRSNQPQHF. The DNA is as follows: TGTGCCAGTAGGACGGACAGGGGGAGAAGCAATCAGCCCCAGCATTTT. The sequence links TRBV19 to TRBJ1-5, with 10 bases aligning to TRBD1. CDR3 length: 16 amino acids, cysteine to phenylalanine. Here the CDR3 DNA is all that survives: 48 bases in frame from base 1. CDR1 and CDR2, looked up from the germline V gene (reference sequence), are LNHDA and SQIVND. Trimming accounts for 6 bases at V and 1 base at J, while the number of junction bases matched to no gene is 6.